This record concerns one T cell receptor (beta chain) sequence. What it binds is not known. Using immunoSEQ multiplex PCR, the repertoire was profiled, and TCRdb retains in-frame clones only, with some absent. Of more than 90,000 clones in the sample, about 89% were seen once. The data derive from a study of T cell responses to AZD1222 COVID-19 vaccine. General observations from the study: Breadth and depth of Spike-specific TCRs rose after two AZD1222 doses. Repertoires in all cases were sampled only once the peak T cell response had passed. The sample set comprised mostly white British donors with more females, and clonal diversity was possibly underestimated. CD4 TCRs linked to vaccination spanned spike, dominating at 160-218 and 743-854.

Per the germline V gene, CDR1 is SGHNT and CDR2 is YYREEE (reference sequence). The CDR3 runs to 15 residues. V gave up 4 bases and J gave up 2 bases; unmatched junction bases: 4. The sequences come from peripheral blood, collected 28 days after the second AZD1222 dose. V usage is TRBV5-4 and J usage is TRBJ1-3; 9 bases are a match to TRBD1. This TCR was recovered from an adult who received the AZD1222 COVID-19 vaccine. CDR3 nucleotides: TGTGCCAGCAGCAAAGGGACAGGGACTGGAAACACCATATATTTT. Residues: CASSKGTGTGNTIYF.